Listed below are T cell receptor beta chains from one sample, sequenced in a study of technical replicates of blood from several donors. The protocol was immunoSEQ multiplex PCR, while the TCRdb copy is restricted to in-frame clones and leaves out a portion. In the table there are some 68,000 clones, about nine tenths of which are singletons. Sequences were obtained from T cells isolated from PBMCs. The source is a human donor in good health. CDR3s include the opening cysteine and the closing phenylalanine or tryptophan. D genes are given only for firm matches. Size values are once, few and many counts, or a class for expanded clones, and some rows have none.

V gene	J gene	clone size	D gene	CDR3 protein	CDR3 DNA
TRBV5-4	TRBJ2-7	.	TRBD2	CASSISGRGNEQYF	TGTGCCAGCAGCATTAGCGGGAGAGGCAACGAGCAGTACTTC
TRBV30	TRBJ2-7	.	.	CAWTGERKQYF	TGTGCCTGGACAGGGGAAAGAAAGCAGTACTTC
TRBV7-9	TRBJ2-7	.	.	CASSWGEAYEQYF	TGTGCCAGCAGCTGGGGAGAAGCCTACGAGCAGTACTTC
TRBV6-6	TRBJ1-2	.	TRBD1	CATPISGQGDYGYTF	TGTGCCACGCCAATATCCGGACAGGGAGACTATGGCTACACCTTC
TRBV14	TRBJ1-5	.	TRBD1	CASSHLQGAFFGNQPQHF	TGTGCCAGCAGCCACCTACAGGGGGCGTTTTTTGGCAATCAGCCCCAGCATTTT
TRBV7-2	TRBJ1-2	.	TRBD1	CASSLTGNGYTF	TGTGCCAGCAGCTTGACAGGGAATGGCTACACCTTC
TRBV4-3	TRBJ2-7	.	.	CASSQTLGQNSYEQYF	TGCGCCAGCAGCCAAACCCTCGGACAGAACTCCTACGAGCAGTACTTC
TRBV6-1	TRBJ2-4	.	.	CASMRIDIQYF	TGTGCCAGCATGAGGATAGACATTCAGTACTTC
TRBV6-5	TRBJ2-7	once	TRBD1	CASSRQGHTYEQYF	TGTGCCAGCAGTCGACAGGGGCATACCTACGAGCAGTACTTC
TRBV23-1	TRBJ2-5	.	TRBD1	CASSPGQSKETQYF	TGCGCCAGCAGTCCGGGACAGTCGAAAGAGACCCAGTACTTC
TRBV6-5	TRBJ2-7	.	TRBD2	CASSPSAGGAYEQYF	TGTGCCAGCAGTCCTTCTGCCGGGGGGGCCTACGAGCAGTACTTC
TRBV7-6	TRBJ2-7	.	.	CASSLVTGTHQYF	TGTGCCAGCAGCCTAGTTACCGGGACACATCAGTACTTC
TRBV15	TRBJ2-1	once	.	CATSRGRASSYNEQFF	TGTGCCACCAGCAGAGGCAGGGCCAGCTCCTACAATGAGCAGTTCTTC
TRBV14	TRBJ2-2	.	TRBD2	CASSPRVREWKATGELFF	TGTGCCAGCAGCCCCCGGGTGCGGGAGTGGAAGGCCACCGGGGAGCTGTTTTTT
TRBV2	TRBJ1-5	.	.	CASNGGVRQPQHF	TGTGCCAGCAACGGGGGGGTCCGACAGCCCCAGCATTTT
TRBV6-6	TRBJ1-1	.	TRBD1	CASSLNQGAQGTEAFF	TGTGCCAGCAGTCTCAACCAGGGGGCGCAGGGTACTGAAGCTTTCTTT
TRBV29-1	TRBJ2-7	once	TRBD2	CSVEYSGKEYEQYF	TGCAGCGTTGAATATAGCGGGAAGGAGTACGAGCAGTACTTC
TRBV9	TRBJ2-5	.	.	CASSVASGRVQTQYF	TGTGCCAGCAGCGTAGCTAGTGGCAGGGTTCAGACCCAGTACTTC
TRBV11-2	TRBJ2-1	.	TRBD2	CASSLMSGSGNEQFF	TGTGCCAGCAGCTTAATGAGCGGGAGTGGGAATGAGCAGTTCTTC
TRBV9	TRBJ2-3	few	TRBD1	CASSVIPGGITDTQYF	TGTGCCAGCAGCGTAATCCCAGGGGGCATTACAGATACGCAGTATTTT
TRBV2	TRBJ2-7	.	TRBD2	CASSDIAGAYEQYF	TGTGCCAGCAGTGATATAGCGGGAGCCTACGAGCAGTACTTC
TRBV2	TRBJ1-4	.	.	CASNPGTGNEKLFF	TGTGCCAGCAACCCCGGAACGGGGAATGAAAAACTGTTTTTT
TRBV11-3	TRBJ2-3	once	TRBD2	CASSPGTSGRTDTQYF	TGTGCCAGCAGCCCCGGGACTAGCGGGAGAACAGATACGCAGTATTTT
TRBV4-1	TRBJ1-1	.	.	CASSIGSRVGGWAEAFF	TGCGCCAGCAGTATCGGGAGTCGTGTGGGTGGTTGGGCTGAAGCTTTCTTT
TRBV10-3	TRBJ2-7	.	.	CAISEHERHYEQYF	TGTGCCATCAGTGAGCACGAAAGACACTACGAGCAGTACTTC
TRBV30	TRBJ2-5	once	.	CAQRALTGETQYF	TGTGCCCAGAGGGCCTTAACCGGGGAGACCCAGTACTTC
TRBV5-4	TRBJ2-7	.	TRBD2	CASSFTGLAGPYLSYEQYF	TGTGCCAGCAGCTTTACGGGACTAGCGGGACCATACCTCTCCTACGAGCAGTACTTC
TRBV11-2	TRBJ2-7	once	TRBD1	CASSLELQGRREQYF	TGTGCCAGCAGCTTAGAGTTACAGGGGCGTCGCGAGCAGTACTTC
TRBV5-6	TRBJ2-1	.	.	CASSPDLLVGEQFF	TGTGCCAGCAGCCCAGACTTACTAGTCGGTGAGCAGTTCTTC
TRBV5-1	TRBJ2-7	.	TRBD2	CASSLRQREIHEQYF	TGCGCCAGCAGCTTAAGGCAGCGGGAGATCCACGAGCAGTACTTC
TRBV6-6	TRBJ2-1	once	TRBD2	CATVLSGGSGNEQFF	TGTGCCACTGTCTTGTCGGGAGGGTCGGGCAATGAGCAGTTCTTC
TRBV21-1	TRBJ2-7	.	.	CASSKELVGYEQYF	TGTGCCAGCAGCAAAGAACTAGTAGGCTACGAGCAGTACTTC
TRBV6-1	TRBJ2-5	.	.	CASSLDRIETQYF	TGTGCCAGCAGTTTAGACAGAATAGAGACCCAGTACTTC
TRBV5-1	TRBJ1-4	.	.	CASSLELSTNEKLFF	TGCGCCAGCAGCTTGGAATTATCAACTAATGAAAAACTGTTTTTT
TRBV11-2	TRBJ2-3	once	TRBD2	CASWLGGGTDTQYF	TGTGCCAGCTGGCTGGGGGGGGGCACAGATACGCAGTATTTT
TRBV5-6	TRBJ1-2	.	TRBD1	CASSTGGFRGYTF	TGTGCCAGCAGTACAGGGGGCTTTCGGGGCTACACCTTC
TRBV5-4	TRBJ1-2	.	.	CASSGGGSGYTF	TGTGCCAGCAGCGGTGGGGGCAGTGGCTACACCTTC
TRBV18	TRBJ1-2	.	.	CASSSRREAFYGYTF	TGTGCCAGCTCATCCCGTAGGGAGGCGTTCTATGGCTACACCTTC
TRBV4-2	TRBJ2-7	.	TRBD1	CASSHLKQGTGSYEQYF	TGTGCCAGCAGCCATCTTAAACAGGGGACGGGCTCCTACGAGCAGTACTTC
TRBV7-2	TRBJ2-7	.	TRBD1	CASSYTGGMYEQYF	TGTGCCAGCAGCTATACAGGGGGCATGTACGAGCAGTACTTC
TRBV6-1	TRBJ2-1	.	.	CASRLAETRNEQFF	TGTGCCAGCAGACTAGCAGAGACCCGCAATGAGCAGTTCTTC
TRBV28	TRBJ1-1	.	.	CASEGLGAEAFF	TGTGCCAGTGAGGGTTTGGGCGCTGAAGCTTTCTTT
TRBV10-2	TRBJ2-7	.	TRBD2	CASGLAGTSYEQYF	TGCGCCAGCGGACTAGCGGGTACTTCCTACGAGCAGTACTTC
TRBV10-1	TRBJ2-3	.	TRBD2	CASSEWSERDTDTQYF	TGCGCCAGCAGTGAGTGGAGTGAGCGGGACACAGATACGCAGTATTTT
TRBV7-9	TRBJ2-5	.	TRBD2	CASSLGHSGIWETQYF	TGTGCCAGCAGCTTGGGGCATAGCGGGATTTGGGAGACCCAGTACTTC
TRBV30	TRBJ1-5	.	.	CAWSLRAGQPQHF	TGTGCCTGGAGTCTCAGGGCTGGGCAGCCCCAGCATTTT
TRBV2	TRBJ2-1	few	TRBD2	CASSERVAGGRREQFF	TGTGCCAGCAGTGAAAGGGTAGCGGGAGGCCGGCGCGAGCAGTTCTTC
TRBV21-1	TRBJ2-3	.	.	CASLKGRERTDTQYF	TGTGCCAGCCTGAAGGGTCGGGAGCGCACAGATACGCAGTATTTT
TRBV7-9	TRBJ2-6	.	.	CASQTGTDPSGANVLTF	TGTGCCAGCCAGACAGGCACGGACCCCTCTGGGGCCAACGTCCTGACTTTC
TRBV5-1	TRBJ2-5	once	.	CASSTPTEGRETQYF	TGCGCCAGCAGCACTCCGACAGAAGGGCGAGAGACCCAGTACTTC
TRBV7-6	TRBJ2-7	.	.	CASSLWYKTYEQYF	TGTGCCAGCAGCTTATGGTACAAGACCTACGAGCAGTACTTC
TRBV10-2	TRBJ1-4	.	.	CASSEWSSNEKLFF	TGCGCCAGCAGTGAGTGGTCCAGTAATGAAAAACTGTTTTTT
TRBV7-3	TRBJ2-3	.	TRBD2	CASSESPTSGSGLQYF	TGTGCCAGCAGCGAATCACCGACTAGCGGGAGTGGGTTGCAGTATTTT
TRBV2	TRBJ1-5	few	.	CASMVYGNGRQPQHF	TGTGCCAGCATGGTATACGGGAACGGAAGGCAGCCCCAGCATTTT
TRBV4-1	TRBJ2-7	.	TRBD1	CASSRNRGDSYEQYF	TGCGCCAGCAGCCGCAACAGGGGGGACTCCTACGAGCAGTACTTC